This TCR beta chain was captured by sequencing in a study of cytomegalovirus exposure and HLA in healthy donors. Study-wide results and caveats: In an earlier analysis, in roughly 600 donors, most V segments appeared productive either ~87% or ~30% of the time. An apparent linkage of common viral pathogens to several of the most significant clusters emerged in a later analysis.

The germline V and J ends were trimmed by 5 bases and 1 base, with 17 bases remaining between them. Germline V gene sequence: CDR1 SEHNR, CDR2 FQNEAQ (reference sequence). The CDR3 contains 16 residues. For this clone: The antigen remains unidentified.

Donors likely had unrecorded immune exposures despite being nominally healthy when sampled. Amplification used 60 Vbeta primers and 13 Jbeta primers. Authors' analysis steps: Some 9.9 million shared chains were among some 80 million unique TCR beta chains counted in a later analysis. Repertoires were generated with immunoSEQ multiplex PCR, while TCRdb's copy carries only in-frame clones and drops some. V and J calls and clone size follow that table, whereas D and trimming were derived from the DNA. The profile shows around 140,000 clones, about 80% of them singletons. The sequence was collected from a middle-aged woman in good health and CMV-seropositive. The chain combines TRBV7-9 with TRBJ1-2; D might be TRBD1 (5 bases). Sequencing was performed on PBMCs. DNA for the CDR3: TGTGCCAGCAGCCTACATGGGGGGGAGAGTAACTATGGCTACACCTTC. It yields the protein CASSLHGGESNYGYTF.